Listed below are T cell receptor beta chains from one sample, sequenced in a study of graft-versus-host responses after intestinal transplantation. Sequencing was performed with immunoSEQ multiplex PCR; in TCRdb, only in-frame clones are kept and a portion is missing. The data contain around 110,000 clones, just over 90% of them singletons. These receptors have no identified antigens. The source was unstimulated CD4+ T cells sorted from spleen or lymph node cells, collected before intestinal transplant. These receptors all come from a human donor who received an intestinal transplant. CDR3s include the opening cysteine and the closing phenylalanine or tryptophan. Each record gives: CDR3 DNA, CDR3 protein, D gene, V gene, J gene. A D gene is named only where the DNA matches it firmly.

DNA: TGTGCCAGCATATTGGGAGGCGCGGTCACTGAAGCTTTCTTT
CDR3: CASILGGAVTEAFF
D: NA
V: TRBV6-1
J: TRBJ1-1

DNA: TGTGCCAGCACCGCACAGGGAAACCAGCCCCAGCATTTT
CDR3: CASTAQGNQPQHF
D: NA
V: TRBV28
J: TRBJ1-5

DNA: TGCGCCAGCAGCTCAGACAGGGCCTATGGCTACACCTTC
CDR3: CASSSDRAYGYTF
D: TRBD1
V: TRBV5-1
J: TRBJ1-2

DNA: TGTGCCAGCAGCGTAGATGGTGGAGACTATGGCTACACCTTC
CDR3: CASSVDGGDYGYTF
D: NA
V: TRBV9
J: TRBJ1-2

DNA: TGCGCCAGCAGCTTGGGGACAACACTCAGTGAGCAGTTCTTC
CDR3: CASSLGTTLSEQFF
D: NA
V: TRBV5-1
J: TRBJ2-1

DNA: TGTGCCAGCAGTTTCGTGGGCGCAAGGGGCTCTGGGGCCAACGTCCTGACTTTC
CDR3: CASSFVGARGSGANVLTF
D: NA
V: TRBV28
J: TRBJ2-6

DNA: TGTGCCAGCAGCTTCGGGGTACCCTACTACGAGCAGTACTTC
CDR3: CASSFGVPYYEQYF
D: NA
V: TRBV7-2
J: TRBJ2-7

DNA: TGTGCCAGCAGGGACAGGGGGTTCTACGAGCAGTACTTC
CDR3: CASRDRGFYEQYF
D: TRBD1
V: TRBV11-1
J: TRBJ2-7

DNA: TGTGCCAGTAGTATACGGTCCGGGAGGGAACATCAGCCCCAGCATTTT
CDR3: CASSIRSGREHQPQHF
D: NA
V: TRBV19
J: TRBJ1-5

DNA: TGTGCCAGCAGCCACGCAGTTTTCTACGAGCAGTACTTC
CDR3: CASSHAVFYEQYF
D: NA
V: TRBV14
J: TRBJ2-7

DNA: TGTGCCAGCAGCTTAATAAGGCTAGCGGGAGACTTTACCTACGAGCAGTACTTC
CDR3: CASSLIRLAGDFTYEQYF
D: TRBD2
V: TRBV5-6
J: TRBJ2-7

DNA: TGTGCCACCAGCAGAGACTCGGGGTCCTCTGGGGCCAACGTCCTGACTTTC
CDR3: CATSRDSGSSGANVLTF
D: NA
V: TRBV15
J: TRBJ2-6

DNA: TGTGCCAGCAGACATGGGGAGATAAGGACTGAAGCTTTCTTT
CDR3: CASRHGEIRTEAFF
D: NA
V: TRBV6-6
J: TRBJ1-1

DNA: TGTGCCAGCAGCTCCCCGGGACTAGCGGGACGCGAGCAGTTCTTC
CDR3: CASSSPGLAGREQFF
D: TRBD2
V: TRBV9
J: TRBJ2-1